The 2 T cell receptor beta chains presented below share a single source sample, sequenced in a study of PD-L1 blockade in urothelial cancer. Time point indicated: pretreatment peripheral blood. Clones were read by immunoSEQ multiplex PCR, and TCRdb kept only the in-frame ones, dropping some. Among tens of thousands of clones listed, 70% to 90% were seen once. This material consisted of PBMCs, taken around atezolizumab (anti-PD-L1) treatment. The source is a man aged 40-50 years with urothelial cancer.

The J gene is TRBJ1-1, the V gene TRBV28; D is unclear. V shed 7 bases and J shed 3 bases, with 9 bases lying between them. CDR1 is MDHEN and CDR2 is SYDVKM in the germline V gene. The CDR3 sequence is 12 residues long. In DNA, the CDR3 is TGTGCCAGCAACTTCGCCGACACTGAAGCTTTCTTT. This encodes CASNFADTEAFF.

V usage is TRBV19 and J usage is TRBJ2-5, with D possibly matching TRBD2 (5 bases). Trimming stripped 3 bases from V and 4 bases from J, with 12 bases between. CDR3 length: 14 amino acids. The germline CDR1 and CDR2 sequences are LNHDA and SQIVND (reference sequence). The DNA of the CDR3 is TGTGCCAGTAGTATCGGGGTCCGGTCAGAGACCCAGTACTTC. This translates into CASSIGVRSETQYF.